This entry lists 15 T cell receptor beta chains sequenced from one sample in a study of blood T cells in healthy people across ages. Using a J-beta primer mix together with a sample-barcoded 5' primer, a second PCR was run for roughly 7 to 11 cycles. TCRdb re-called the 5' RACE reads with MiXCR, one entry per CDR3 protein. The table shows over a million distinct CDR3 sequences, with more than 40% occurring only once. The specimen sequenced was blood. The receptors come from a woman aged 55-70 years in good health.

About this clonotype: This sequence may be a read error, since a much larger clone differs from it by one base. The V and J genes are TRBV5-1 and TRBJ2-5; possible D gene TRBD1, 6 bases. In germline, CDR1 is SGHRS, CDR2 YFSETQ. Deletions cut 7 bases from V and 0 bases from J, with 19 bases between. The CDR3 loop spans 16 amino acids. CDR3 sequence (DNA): TGCGCCAGCGGTTCTCAGGGGTTGGGTAACCAAGAGACCCAGTACTTC. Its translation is CASGSQGLGNQETQYF.

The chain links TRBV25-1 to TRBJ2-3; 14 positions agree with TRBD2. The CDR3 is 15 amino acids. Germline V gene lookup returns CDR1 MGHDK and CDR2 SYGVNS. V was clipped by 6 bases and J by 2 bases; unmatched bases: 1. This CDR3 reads CASRTSGRDTDTQYF. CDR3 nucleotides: TGTGCCAGCAGGACTAGCGGGAGGGACACAGATACGCAGTATTTT.

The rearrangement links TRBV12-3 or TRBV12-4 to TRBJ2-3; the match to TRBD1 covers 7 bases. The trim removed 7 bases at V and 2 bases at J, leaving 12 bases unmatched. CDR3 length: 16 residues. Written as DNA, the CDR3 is TGTGCCAGCACCCCGGACAGGAGTATAATCACAGATACGCAGTATTTT. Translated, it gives CASTPDRSIITDTQYF.

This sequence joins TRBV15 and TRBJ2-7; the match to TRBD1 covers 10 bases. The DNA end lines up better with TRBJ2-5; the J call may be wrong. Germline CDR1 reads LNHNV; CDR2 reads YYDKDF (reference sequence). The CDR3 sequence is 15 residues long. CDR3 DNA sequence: TGTGCCACCAGCACCCTCGGGACAGGGGAAGAGACCCAGTACTTC. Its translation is CATSTLGTGEETQYF.

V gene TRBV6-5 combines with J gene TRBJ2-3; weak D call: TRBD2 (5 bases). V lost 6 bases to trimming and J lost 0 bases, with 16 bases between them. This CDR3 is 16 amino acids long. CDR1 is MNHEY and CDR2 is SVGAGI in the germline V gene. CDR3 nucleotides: TGTGCCAGCAGGACACTGGCTAGCAGTAGCACAGATACGCAGTATTTT. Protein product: CASRTLASSSTDTQYF.

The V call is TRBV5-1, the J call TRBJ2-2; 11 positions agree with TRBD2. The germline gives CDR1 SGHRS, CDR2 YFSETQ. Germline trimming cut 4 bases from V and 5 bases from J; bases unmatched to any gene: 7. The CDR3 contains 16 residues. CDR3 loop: CASSTKGLAATGELFF. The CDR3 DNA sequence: TGCGCCAGCAGCACAAAGGGACTAGCGGCAACCGGGGAGCTGTTTTTT.

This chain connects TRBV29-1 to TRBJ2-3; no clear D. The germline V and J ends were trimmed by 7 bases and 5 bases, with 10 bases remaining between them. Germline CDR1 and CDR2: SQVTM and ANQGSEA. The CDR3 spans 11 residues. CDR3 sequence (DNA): TGCAGCGCTACTCCAGTAGATACGCAGTATTTT. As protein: CSATPVDTQYF.

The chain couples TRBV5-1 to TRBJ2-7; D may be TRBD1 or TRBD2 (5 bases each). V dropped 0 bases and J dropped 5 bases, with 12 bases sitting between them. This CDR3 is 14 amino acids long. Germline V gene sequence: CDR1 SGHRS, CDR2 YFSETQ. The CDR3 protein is CASSLGGAIHEQYF. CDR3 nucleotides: TGCGCCAGCAGCTTGGGAGGGGCCATCCACGAGCAGTACTTC.

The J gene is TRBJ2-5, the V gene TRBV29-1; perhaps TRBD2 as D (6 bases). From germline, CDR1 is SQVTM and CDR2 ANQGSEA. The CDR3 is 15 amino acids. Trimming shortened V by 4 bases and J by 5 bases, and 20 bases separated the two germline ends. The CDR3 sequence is CSVAPPGAWVETQYF. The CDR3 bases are TGCAGCGTTGCCCCGCCGGGAGCATGGGTTGAGACCCAGTACTTC.

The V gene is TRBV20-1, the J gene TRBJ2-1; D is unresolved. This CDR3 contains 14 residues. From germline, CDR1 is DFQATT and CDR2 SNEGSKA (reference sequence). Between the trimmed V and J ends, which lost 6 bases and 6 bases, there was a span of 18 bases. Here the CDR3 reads CSAASSYFLNEQFF. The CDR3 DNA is TGCAGTGCCGCTAGTTCCTATTTCCTCAATGAGCAGTTCTTC.

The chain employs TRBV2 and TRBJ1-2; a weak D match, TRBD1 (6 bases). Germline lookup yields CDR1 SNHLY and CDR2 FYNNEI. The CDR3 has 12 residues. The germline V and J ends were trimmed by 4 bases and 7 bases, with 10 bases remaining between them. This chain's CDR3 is CASSAQGLGYTF. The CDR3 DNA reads TGTGCCAGCAGTGCACAGGGACTTGGCTACACCTTC.

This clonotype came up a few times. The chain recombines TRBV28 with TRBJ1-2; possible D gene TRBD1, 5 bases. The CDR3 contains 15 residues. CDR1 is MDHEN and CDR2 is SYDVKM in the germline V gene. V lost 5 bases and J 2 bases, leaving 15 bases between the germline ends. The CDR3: CASSPPQRDNYGYTF. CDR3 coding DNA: TGTGCCAGCAGTCCACCGCAAAGGGACAACTATGGCTACACCTTC.

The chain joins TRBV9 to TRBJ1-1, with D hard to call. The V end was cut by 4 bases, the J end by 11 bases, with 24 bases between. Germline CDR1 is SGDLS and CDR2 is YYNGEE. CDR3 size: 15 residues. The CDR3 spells CASSTPLTWQPEAFF. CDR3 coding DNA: TGTGCCAGCAGCACCCCCCTGACGTGGCAGCCGGAGGCTTTCTTT.

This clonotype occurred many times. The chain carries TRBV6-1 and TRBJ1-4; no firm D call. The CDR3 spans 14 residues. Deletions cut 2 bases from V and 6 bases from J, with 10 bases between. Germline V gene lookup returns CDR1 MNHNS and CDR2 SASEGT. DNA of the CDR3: TGTGCCAGCAGTGAATGGACCGAAGATGAAAAACTGTTTTTT. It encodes CASSEWTEDEKLFF.

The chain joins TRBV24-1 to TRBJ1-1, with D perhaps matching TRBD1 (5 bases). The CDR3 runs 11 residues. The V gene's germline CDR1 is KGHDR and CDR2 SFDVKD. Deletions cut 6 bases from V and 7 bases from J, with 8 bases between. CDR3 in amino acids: CATSRGVEAFF. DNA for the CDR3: TGTGCCACCAGTAGAGGGGTTGAAGCTTTCTTT.